The 11 T cell receptor beta chains in this list originate from one sample, sequenced in a study of blood T cell repertoires in COVID-19. Some clones are missing from TCRdb's copy, which holds only in-frame ones; the method was immunoSEQ multiplex PCR. The data contain 260,000 or so clones, approximately 91% of them singletons. The source material was peripheral blood. The receptors shown here come from a human donor in a cohort sampled during active COVID-19.

The rearrangement uses TRBV27 and TRBJ2-7; D might be TRBD2 (5 bases). CDR1 and CDR2 from the germline V gene are MNHEY and SMNVEV (reference sequence). This CDR3 is built from 14 residues. V gave up 2 bases and J gave up 6 bases, with 14 bases separating them. CDR3 bases: TGTGCCAGCAGTTTAGCATCCGCCGGAGGCGAGCAGTACTTC. It yields the protein CASSLASAGGEQYF.

Points on this clone: In the same sample, other DNA sequences code for this CDR3. V usage is TRBV9 and J usage is TRBJ1-1; D is unresolved. Trimming cost V 0 bases and J 4 bases, with 4 bases left between them. Germline loops: CDR1 SGDLS, CDR2 YYNGEE. This CDR3 is 12 amino acids long. The CDR3 reads CASSVGGTEAFF. CDR3 coding DNA: TGTGCCAGCAGCGTAGGAGGCACTGAAGCTTTCTTT. The entire variable domain, with the rest obtained from reference TRBV9 and TRBJ1-1, is as follows: DSGVTQTPKHLITATGQRVTLRCSPRSGDLSVYWYQQSLDQGLQFLIQYYNGEERAKGNILERFSAQQFPDLHSELNLSSLELGDSALYFCASSVGGTEAFFGQGTRLTVV.

V gene TRBV9 combines with J gene TRBJ1-4; tentative D call: TRBD1 (5 bases). Germline V gene data show CDR1 as SGDLS and CDR2 as YYNGEE. Trimming stripped 0 bases from V and 7 bases from J, with 13 bases between. The length of the CDR3 is 15 residues. CDR3 in amino acids: CASSVGGTSGEKLFF. CDR3 DNA: TGTGCCAGCAGCGTAGGGGGGACTTCTGGTGAAAAACTGTTTTTT.

The chain couples TRBV7-9 to TRBJ1-6; weak D call: TRBD1 (5 bases). V lost 2 bases, J lost 1 base, and 12 bases lay in between. Germline V CDR1 and CDR2: SEHNR, FQNEAQ (reference sequence). The CDR3 has 17 amino acids. The DNA for the CDR3 is TGTGCCAGCAGCTTACTCGGAGCAGGGTCCTATAATTCACCCCTCCACTTT. This codes for CASSLLGAGSYNSPLHF.

V usage is TRBV6-5 and J usage is TRBJ1-2, with D maybe TRBD1 (5 bases). Trimming left V 2 bases short and J 3 bases short, with 13 bases between. CDR1 and CDR2 (germline): MNHEY, SVGAGI. The CDR3 consists of 15 residues. The chain's CDR3 is CASSYQYGGDYGYTF. Written as DNA, the CDR3 is TGTGCCAGCAGTTACCAATACGGGGGTGACTATGGCTACACCTTC.

V is TRBV19 and J is TRBJ1-1, with a weak D call TRBD1 (6 bases). The CDR3 is 13 residues long. V lost 7 bases to trimming and J lost 1 base, with 10 bases between them. Germline V gene data show CDR1 as LNHDA and CDR2 as SQIVND (reference sequence). CDR3: CASNRETNTEAFF. CDR3 DNA: TGTGCCAGTAACAGGGAGACGAACACTGAAGCTTTCTTT.

The rearrangement links TRBV6-5 to TRBJ1-1, with D perhaps TRBD1 (6 bases). The V end lost 0 bases, the J end lost 8 bases, and 16 bases lay between the germline ends. Germline V gives CDR1 MNHEY, CDR2 SVGAGI. The CDR3 length is 15 residues. CDR3 sequence: CASSYSRGRGREAFF. The CDR3, as DNA: TGTGCCAGCAGTTACTCCCGGGGGAGGGGGAGGGAAGCTTTCTTT.

This clone turned up a few times. This chain joins TRBV14 and TRBJ2-2, with D uncertain. V was cut by 0 bases and J by 1 base, with 9 bases left in between. The CDR3 consists of 16 residues. Germline CDR1 reads SGHDN; CDR2 reads FVKESK. The CDR3, as DNA: TGTGCCAGCAGCCAAGATCTTGTCCGGAACACCGGGGAGCTGTTTTTT. It translates to CASSQDLVRNTGELFF.

The chain combines TRBV30 with TRBJ1-4; D not certain. In germline, CDR1 is GTSNPN, CDR2 SVGIG (reference sequence). The CDR3 runs 12 residues. V shed 0 bases and J shed 7 bases, with 6 bases lying between them. The CDR3 DNA follows: TGTGCCTGGAGTGTACGGTTTGAAAAACTGTTTTTT. Amino acids: CAWSVRFEKLFF.

This clone appeared a few times. This chain connects TRBV5-8 to TRBJ2-1, with TRBD1 matching 8 bases. The CDR3 sequence is 14 residues long. Germline values: CDR1 SGHTS, CDR2 YDEGEE. The trim removed 5 bases at V and 4 bases at J, leaving 5 bases unmatched. Here the CDR3 DNA reads TGTGCCAGCAGTGGGAGGACAGGGTACAATGAGCAGTTCTTC. Encoded protein: CASSGRTGYNEQFF.

The V and J genes are TRBV19 and TRBJ1-2; maybe TRBD1 (5 bases). This CDR3 comprises 14 residues. CDR1 and CDR2 from the germline V gene are LNHDA and SQIVND (reference sequence). V lost 3 bases and J lost 4, with 12 bases in between. The CDR3 spells CASSISREGYGYTF. The DNA for the CDR3 is TGTGCCAGTAGTATTTCCAGGGAGGGCTATGGCTACACCTTC.